A single sample gave rise to the 8 T cell receptor beta chains below, sequenced in a study of control samples from healthy donors and cancer patients. Generated by immunoSEQ multiplex PCR, the TCRdb table keeps only in-frame clones and is missing some. The sample shows approximately 40,000 clones, roughly 92% of them seen only once. Sequencing was done on a sample of blood. These receptors all stem from a woman in her fifties or sixties in good health.

V is TRBV3-1 (or the pseudogene TRBV3-2) and J is TRBJ2-3, with TRBD1 as a possible D gene (5 bases). Germline V gives CDR1 LGHDT, CDR2 YNNKEL (reference sequence). The CDR3 is made up of 16 amino acids. V was shortened by 3 bases and J by 4 bases, with 17 bases between the two germline ends. The CDR3 is CASSHGLSRGPDTQYF. For the CDR3, the DNA is TGTGCCAGCAGCCATGGTCTTAGTAGGGGCCCAGATACGCAGTATTTT.

This chain joins TRBV7-2 and TRBJ1-1; perhaps TRBD1 as D (6 bases). Trimming left V 5 bases short and J 6 bases short, with 13 bases between. Germline CDR1 reads SGHTA; CDR2 reads FQGNSA. The CDR3 length is 13 residues. The CDR3 spells CASSLRGGPEAFF. CDR3 nucleotide sequence: TGTGCCAGCAGCCTCCGGGGGGGCCCTGAAGCTTTCTTT.

The gene calls are TRBV6-5 and TRBJ2-1; the D gene is possibly TRBD1 (5 bases). The CDR3 has 13 amino acids. Trimming removed 5 bases from V and 2 bases from J, with 7 bases in between. The germline V gene encodes CDR1 MNHEY and CDR2 SVGAGI. As DNA, the CDR3 is TGTGCCAGCAGTCAACAGGCCTACAATGAGCAGTTCTTC. This gives the protein CASSQQAYNEQFF.

V usage is TRBV27 and J usage is TRBJ2-3; 9 bases line up with TRBD2. V gave up 6 bases and J gave up 1 base; unmatched junction bases: 11. CDR1 is MNHEY and CDR2 is SMNVEV in the germline V gene (reference sequence). The CDR3 is made up of 17 amino acids. CDR3 region: CASRSFAGGPRTDTQYF. DNA for the CDR3: TGTGCCAGCAGAAGCTTTGCGGGGGGGCCACGCACAGATACGCAGTATTTT.

The CDR3 DNA follows: TGTGCCAGCAGCCACCACGGGAGCGGGTCGGAGGCTTTCTTT. This codes for CASSHHGSGSEAFF. The rearrangement joins TRBV3-1 (or the pseudogene TRBV3-2) to TRBJ1-1; D call uncertain. Trimming took off 3 bases at V and 11 bases at J, with 19 bases between the two ends. CDR1 is LGHDT and CDR2 is YNNKEL in the germline V gene (reference sequence). The length of the CDR3 is 14 residues.

The J gene is TRBJ1-3, the V gene TRBV12-5; D unclear. The CDR3 has 16 residues. V lost 6 bases and J lost 2, with 17 bases in between. Per germline, CDR1 LGHNT and CDR2 FRNRAP. The CDR3 spells CASGTRSGEAGNTIYF. CDR3 sequence (DNA): TGTGCTAGTGGCACCCGATCCGGGGAGGCTGGAAACACCATATATTTT.

The genes are TRBV2 and TRBJ1-5; tentatively, D is TRBD1 (6 bases). The CDR3 has 17 amino acids. Trimming took off 2 bases at V and 0 bases at J, with 14 bases between the two ends. Germline V gene lookup returns CDR1 SNHLY and CDR2 FYNNEI. The DNA of the CDR3 is TGTGCCAGCAGTGAACGGCGGGGACAACTTAGCAATCAGCCCCAGCATTTT. This codes for CASSERRGQLSNQPQHF. The variable domain in full, completed from reference TRBV2 and TRBJ1-5, reads EPEVTQTPSHQVTQMGQEVILRCVPISNHLYFYWYRQILGQKVEFLVSFYNNEISEKSEIFDDQFSVERPDGSNFTLKIRSTKLEDSAMYFCASSERRGQLSNQPQHFGDGTRLSIL.

Only one count was recorded for this clone. V and J are TRBV7-8 and TRBJ1-5; 7 nucleotides agree with TRBD1. The length of the CDR3 is 15 residues. Trimming cost V 1 base and J 1 base; bases outside gene matches: 1. Germline-derived CDR1 and CDR2 are SGHVS and FQNEAQ. The CDR3 nucleotides are TGTGCCAGCAGCTTAGTGGGACAGAGCAATCAGCCCCAGCATTTT. This codes for CASSLVGQSNQPQHF.